This TCR beta chain originates from a study of beta chain features in type 1 diabetes. Whole-study results and caveats: Among patients with Type 1 diabetes, TCRB CDR3s were moderately but significantly shorter in every one of the four CD4+ subsets. Insertion counts at VDJ junctions were lower in type 1 diabetes patients, who also showed more deletions there. It was among patients, rather than healthy donors, that naive, central memory and Treg TCRB repertoires appeared more similar.

Reverse transcribing all isolated RNA meant expressed TCRB transcripts were sequenced. Profiling relied on immunoSEQ multiplex PCR, and the TCRdb table lists in-frame clones only, not all of them. The repertoire consists of around 430,000 clones, with approximately 28% occurring once and the leading ten covering roughly 0.06%. Concerning this clone: What it recognizes is unknown.

V gave up 1 base and J gave up 0 bases, with 3 bases separating them. Germline-derived CDR1 and CDR2 are SGHTA and FQGNSA. The CDR3 runs to 14 residues. The sequencing sample was made of naive CD4+ T cells from blood. The chain couples TRBV7-2 to TRBJ2-2; D unresolved. This sequence originates from a man aged 18 to 29 in good health. CDR3 in amino acids: CASSLGANTGELFF. The CDR3 coding sequence is TGTGCCAGCAGCTTAGGCGCGAACACCGGGGAGCTGTTTTTT.